The rows below give T cell receptor beta chains drawn from one sample of a study of T cells in Graves' hyperthyroidism and ophthalmopathy. MiXCR, run by TCRdb on the multiplex PCR reads, gives a single entry per CDR3 protein. This sample yields around 600,000 distinct CDR3 sequences, of which 13% to 15% are seen a single time; over 6% belongs to the top ten. Sample: blood. The receptors derive from a woman between 18 and 30 years old with Graves' ophthalmopathy. The CDR3 runs from the conserved cysteine through the conserved F or W. The order of the fields is clone size, D gene, J gene, V gene, CDR3 DNA, CDR3 protein. The D gene is left open where the match is weak. The size field is filled for only some rows; it gives once, few, many or a size class.

abundance: .
d_gene: .
j_gene: TRBJ1-1
v_gene: TRBV10-1
CDR3nt: TGCGCCAGCAGTGAGGTGGTGGGAAGGGGAGCTTTCTTT
CDR3aa: CASSEVVGRGAFF

abundance: many
d_gene: TRBD2
j_gene: TRBJ2-7
v_gene: TRBV10-3
CDR3nt: TGTGCCATCAGCAATAGCAAAACCGGGACTAGAGGCGAGCAGTACTTC
CDR3aa: CAISNSKTGTRGEQYF

abundance: few
d_gene: .
j_gene: TRBJ2-7
v_gene: TRBV4-1
CDR3nt: TGCGCCAGCAGCCAGGTTGCGGACCTCCTCTACGAGCAGTACTTC
CDR3aa: CASSQVADLLYEQYF

abundance: many
d_gene: .
j_gene: TRBJ2-7
v_gene: TRBV28
CDR3nt: TGTGCCAGCAGTTTAGGTGCAAGGCGGAGCGAGCAGTACTTC
CDR3aa: CASSLGARRSEQYF

abundance: .
d_gene: TRBD1
j_gene: TRBJ1-2
v_gene: TRBV12-3/TRBV12-4
CDR3nt: TGTGCCAGCAACCAACCCGGACAGGGAGGAGGCTACACCTTC
CDR3aa: CASNQPGQGGGYTF

abundance: many
d_gene: TRBD1
j_gene: TRBJ1-1
v_gene: TRBV10-3
CDR3nt: TGTGCCATCAGTGAGTCTATGATGGCAGGGGGAGTGGGCACTGAAGCTTTCTTT
CDR3aa: CAISESMMAGGVGTEAFF

abundance: many
d_gene: TRBD2
j_gene: TRBJ2-1
v_gene: TRBV11-2
CDR3nt: TGTGCCAGCAGCTTAGTGGCTAGCGGCAGACTATACTCCTACAATGAGCAGTTCTTC
CDR3aa: CASSLVASGRLYSYNEQFF

abundance: many
d_gene: .
j_gene: TRBJ2-7
v_gene: TRBV11-3
CDR3nt: TGTGCCAGCAGCTTTTCCGGGACGGGGACCTACGAGCAGTACTTC
CDR3aa: CASSFSGTGTYEQYF

abundance: few
d_gene: .
j_gene: TRBJ2-7
v_gene: TRBV11-3
CDR3nt: TGTGCCAGCAGCATCGGGAGCCACGAGCAGTACTTC
CDR3aa: CASSIGSHEQYF

abundance: .
d_gene: .
j_gene: TRBJ2-1
v_gene: TRBV4-1
CDR3nt: TGCGCCAGCAGCCAAGATCTTGAAGGGGCGTCCTACAATGAGCAGTTCTTC
CDR3aa: CASSQDLEGASYNEQFF

abundance: many
d_gene: TRBD2
j_gene: TRBJ2-3
v_gene: TRBV29-1
CDR3nt: TGCAGCGTAGTTAGCGGGGGCGGAGATACGCAGTATTTT
CDR3aa: CSVVSGGGDTQYF

abundance: many
d_gene: .
j_gene: TRBJ1-1
v_gene: TRBV27
CDR3nt: TGTGCCAGCAGTCCCCTCGGGGGACGTGAAGCTTTCTTT
CDR3aa: CASSPLGGREAFF

abundance: few
d_gene: TRBD1
j_gene: TRBJ2-5
v_gene: TRBV30
CDR3nt: TGTGCCTGGGGGACAGGGGGATACCAAGAGACCCAGTACTTC
CDR3aa: CAWGTGGYQETQYF

abundance: many
d_gene: TRBD2
j_gene: TRBJ2-3
v_gene: TRBV20-1
CDR3nt: TGCAGTGCTAGACCCGAGTGGCGGGAGGGACTTTACACAGATACGCAGTATTTT
CDR3aa: CSARPEWREGLYTDTQYF

abundance: many
d_gene: TRBD1
j_gene: TRBJ2-7
v_gene: TRBV27
CDR3nt: TGTGCCAGCAGTTTACTTACTGGACAGGGAATCTCCTACGAGCAGTACTTC
CDR3aa: CASSLLTGQGISYEQYF

abundance: .
d_gene: TRBD2
j_gene: TRBJ2-3
v_gene: TRBV3-1
CDR3nt: TGTGCCAGCAGCCAAGTTAGCGGGCCTGGCACAGATACGCAGTATTTT
CDR3aa: CASSQVSGPGTDTQYF

abundance: .
d_gene: .
j_gene: TRBJ2-7
v_gene: TRBV4-2
CDR3nt: TGTGCCAGCAGCCAATCGCCGGGACAAGGCTCCTACGAGCAGTACTTC
CDR3aa: CASSQSPGQGSYEQYF

abundance: .
d_gene: TRBD1
j_gene: TRBJ1-1
v_gene: TRBV10-3
CDR3nt: TGTGCCATCAGTGAAGGGAAGGGGACAGGGGCGATGAACACTGAAGCTTTCTTT
CDR3aa: CAISEGKGTGAMNTEAFF

abundance: many
d_gene: TRBD2
j_gene: TRBJ2-1
v_gene: TRBV24-1
CDR3nt: TGTGCCACCAGTGATTGGCCGGGACTAGCGGGAGTAAGGAGTCCGAACAATGAGCAGTTCTTC
CDR3aa: CATSDWPGLAGVRSPNNEQFF

abundance: .
d_gene: .
j_gene: TRBJ2-1
v_gene: TRBV19
CDR3nt: TGTGCCACCGAAGGGACCCCGACCTACAATGAGCAGTTCTTC
CDR3aa: CATEGTPTYNEQFF

abundance: many
d_gene: .
j_gene: TRBJ2-7
v_gene: TRBV27
CDR3nt: TGTGCCAGCAGTTTAGTAGTGGGGGCCAGCTCCTACGAGCAGTACTTC
CDR3aa: CASSLVVGASSYEQYF

abundance: few
d_gene: TRBD2
j_gene: TRBJ2-1
v_gene: TRBV30
CDR3nt: TGTGCCTGGAGTGTACTAGCGGGAGGGTACAATGAGCAGTTCTTC
CDR3aa: CAWSVLAGGYNEQFF

abundance: many
d_gene: .
j_gene: TRBJ1-6
v_gene: TRBV2
CDR3nt: TGTGCCAGCAGGCGGGACACGGCCCGGTCACCCCTCCACTTT
CDR3aa: CASRRDTARSPLHF

abundance: many
d_gene: .
j_gene: TRBJ1-1
v_gene: TRBV3-1
CDR3nt: TGTGCCAGCAGCCAGCACTTTTACGGTGGGGCGAGCGCTGAAGCTTTCTTT
CDR3aa: CASSQHFYGGASAEAFF

abundance: many
d_gene: TRBD2
j_gene: TRBJ2-7
v_gene: TRBV27
CDR3nt: TGTGCCAGCAGGAAAGCGGGAGGGCGAGGCGAGCAGTACTTC
CDR3aa: CASRKAGGRGEQYF

abundance: .
d_gene: TRBD2
j_gene: TRBJ2-7
v_gene: TRBV20-1
CDR3nt: TGCAGTCTGGGACTAGCGGGAGGAGGCTACGAGCAGTACTTC
CDR3aa: CSLGLAGGGYEQYF

abundance: many
d_gene: .
j_gene: TRBJ2-2
v_gene: TRBV28
CDR3nt: TGTGCCAGCAGGCCACCGGGGTGGATGAACACCGGGGAGCTGTTTTTT
CDR3aa: CASRPPGWMNTGELFF

abundance: many
d_gene: TRBD1
j_gene: TRBJ2-7
v_gene: TRBV2
CDR3nt: TGTGCCAGCAGCCCGGACAGGACGTACGAGCAGTACTTC
CDR3aa: CASSPDRTYEQYF

abundance: many
d_gene: .
j_gene: TRBJ2-3
v_gene: TRBV3-1
CDR3nt: TGTGCCAGCAGCCACAGCGGCGTGAGTGATACGCAGTATTTT
CDR3aa: CASSHSGVSDTQYF

abundance: .
d_gene: .
j_gene: TRBJ2-1
v_gene: TRBV3-1
CDR3nt: TGTGCCAGCAGCCAATATATGTTGGGTTTAGGAGAGGGGTACAATGAGCAGTTCTTC
CDR3aa: CASSQYMLGLGEGYNEQFF

abundance: many
d_gene: .
j_gene: TRBJ2-7
v_gene: TRBV10-3
CDR3nt: TGTGCCAGCCTGACTGATTACGAGCAGTACTTC
CDR3aa: CASLTDYEQYF

abundance: many
d_gene: TRBD2
j_gene: TRBJ2-3
v_gene: TRBV20-1
CDR3nt: TGCAGTGGGGGGGTAGCGGGAGAAGATACGCAGTATTTT
CDR3aa: CSGGVAGEDTQYF

abundance: few
d_gene: .
j_gene: TRBJ1-2
v_gene: TRBV29-1
CDR3nt: TGCAGCGCCGGCCCGTCGAGAGCGGGCTATGGCTACACCTTC
CDR3aa: CSAGPSRAGYGYTF

abundance: .
d_gene: .
j_gene: TRBJ2-5
v_gene: TRBV29-1
CDR3nt: TGCAGCATAGACCAGGGGGGTGGAGAGACCCAGTACTTC
CDR3aa: CSIDQGGGETQYF

abundance: few
d_gene: .
j_gene: TRBJ1-2
v_gene: TRBV5-6
CDR3nt: TGTGCCAGCAGCTTGGGACAGAAGAACTATGGCTACACCTTC
CDR3aa: CASSLGQKNYGYTF

abundance: .
d_gene: TRBD2
j_gene: TRBJ2-1
v_gene: TRBV7-9
CDR3nt: TGTGTCAGCAGCTCAAGACTAGCGGGAGGGCCGGGCACTGAGCAGTTCTTC
CDR3aa: CVSSSRLAGGPGTEQFF

abundance: many
d_gene: TRBD2
j_gene: TRBJ2-1
v_gene: TRBV11-3
CDR3nt: TGTGCCAGCAGCTTAGTGGGACTAGCGGATTCCTACAATGAGCAGTTCTTC
CDR3aa: CASSLVGLADSYNEQFF

abundance: many
d_gene: .
j_gene: TRBJ2-5
v_gene: TRBV12-3/TRBV12-4
CDR3nt: TGTGCCAGCAATAATAAGAGGGAACAAGAGACCCAGTACTTC
CDR3aa: CASNNKREQETQYF

abundance: many
d_gene: TRBD2
j_gene: TRBJ2-1
v_gene: TRBV6-1
CDR3nt: TGTGCCAGCAGCCTCGCTAGCGGGAGGGCCTACAATGAGCAGTTCTTC
CDR3aa: CASSLASGRAYNEQFF

abundance: .
d_gene: .
j_gene: TRBJ2-7
v_gene: TRBV28
CDR3nt: TGTGCCAGCAGTTTCAGGGAGCCTGTGAGCTCCTACGAGCAGTACTTC
CDR3aa: CASSFREPVSSYEQYF